These 32 T cell receptor beta chains came from one sample sequenced in a study of cytomegalovirus exposure and HLA in healthy donors. PCR employed 60 Vbeta and 13 Jbeta primers. Only in-frame clones appear in the TCRdb table, and some are missing; sequencing was by immunoSEQ multiplex PCR. The repertoire has about 140,000 clones, around 80% of them found once; the top ten carry about 3.2%. The sample consisted of PBMCs. The receptor source for this set is a man aged 18-30 years in good health and CMV-seropositive.

V gene TRBV19 combines with J gene TRBJ1-1, with 8 bases identical to TRBD1. The CDR3 totals 14 residues. After removal of 5 bases from V and 2 bases from J, the junction contained 4 bases not matched to a gene. Germline V gives CDR1 LNHDA, CDR2 SQIVND (reference sequence). The CDR3 coding sequence is TGTGCCAGTAGTCCAGGGACAGGCAACACTGAAGCTTTCTTT. Its translation: CASSPGTGNTEAFF.

The table lists this clone with a count of one. V is TRBV7-6 and J is TRBJ2-3, with TRBD2 matching 7 bases. V shed 5 bases and J 3 bases; nucleotides not matched to a gene: 5. This CDR3 is 14 amino acids long. CDR1 and CDR2 (germline): SGHVS, FNYEAQ. CDR3 DNA: TGTGCCAGCAGCGCTCGACTAGCTACAGATACGCAGTATTTT. Protein sequence: CASSARLATDTQYF.

This clone was observed a few times. This sequence joins TRBV4-1 and TRBJ2-5; no firm D call. The V and J ends lost 0 bases and 2 bases respectively, with 7 bases between them. Germline loops: CDR1 MGHRA, CDR2 YSYEKL. The CDR3 runs 14 residues. CDR3 sequence reads: CASSQESLQETQYF. The CDR3 bases are TGCGCCAGCAGCCAAGAAAGCCTTCAAGAGACCCAGTACTTC.

The chain carries TRBV27 and TRBJ2-2; 15 bases line up with TRBD2. Germline trimming cut 4 bases from V and 4 bases from J; bases unmatched to any gene: 7. The length of the CDR3 is 18 residues. Germline CDR1 and CDR2: MNHEY and SMNVEV (reference sequence). CDR3 DNA: TGTGCCAGCAGTTCCCGGACTAGCGGGAGGGGTCCCACCGGGGAGCTGTTTTTT. Its protein is CASSSRTSGRGPTGELFF.

The DNA of the CDR3 is TGCAGCGTTGAACACCACCAGGGGAGGGGAATCACTGAAGCTTTCTTT. Translated, it gives CSVEHHQGRGITEAFF. This chain links TRBV29-1 with TRBJ1-1; D might be TRBD1 (6 bases). V dropped 2 bases and J dropped 4 bases, with 20 bases sitting between them. CDR1 is SQVTM and CDR2 is ANQGSEA in the germline V gene. This CDR3 is built from 16 residues.

This chain joins TRBV9 and TRBJ2-3; TRBD2 matches 12 bases. J lost 0 bases, V lost 4 bases, and 9 bases had no gene match. The CDR3 is 18 residues long. Looked up from germline, CDR1 is SGDLS and CDR2 is YYNGEE. The CDR3 sequence: CASSFRTLAGGSTDTQYF. Here the CDR3 DNA reads TGTGCCAGCAGCTTTCGGACACTAGCGGGAGGCAGCACAGATACGCAGTATTTT.

In its sample, this clone was seen once. The chain recombines TRBV27 with TRBJ2-7, with a tentative D call TRBD2 (6 bases). From germline, CDR1 is MNHEY and CDR2 SMNVEV (reference sequence). V lost 6 bases and J lost 6, with 15 bases in between. The CDR3 consists of 13 residues. The CDR3 protein is CASSRIGGGEQYF. The CDR3 bases are TGTGCCAGCAGCAGAATCGGGGGAGGCGAGCAGTACTTC.

CDR3 protein: CASSWRGSFGQPQHF. For the CDR3, the DNA is TGTGCCAGCAGTTGGCGGGGCTCCTTCGGTCAGCCCCAGCATTTT. The chain combines TRBV28 with TRBJ1-5, with D possibly TRBD1 on 5 matching bases. Trimming removed 4 bases from V and 6 bases from J, with 16 bases in between. Germline lookup yields CDR1 MDHEN and CDR2 SYDVKM. The CDR3 length is 15 residues.

The chain has TRBV28 and TRBJ2-1; 7 nucleotides match TRBD1. J was trimmed by 9 bases and V by 2 bases; bases with no gene match: 1. CDR3 length: 12 residues. Germline assignment: CDR1 MDHEN and CDR2 SYDVKM. DNA for the CDR3: TGTGCCAGCAGTTTAACAGGGGTTGAGCAGTTCTTC. Translating gives CASSLTGVEQFF.

This clone was found a few times. V usage is TRBV4-1 and J usage is TRBJ2-7, with D maybe TRBD1 (5 bases). Germline V lookup: CDR1 MGHRA, CDR2 YSYEKL. The length of the CDR3 is 15 residues. The ends were cut back, 0 bases at V and 5 bases at J, with 14 bases in the middle. The CDR3 coding sequence is TGCGCCAGCAGCCAAGATGTAGGGGAAGGGAACGAGCAGTACTTC. Amino acids: CASSQDVGEGNEQYF.

The chain combines TRBV10-2 with TRBJ1-3; D unresolved. V dropped 4 bases and J dropped 11 bases, with 21 bases sitting between them. Looked up from germline, CDR1 is WSHSY and CDR2 is SAAADI. The CDR3 spans 15 residues. CDR3 region: CASSAEAPRLKAIYF. Written as DNA, the CDR3 is TGCGCCAGCAGTGCCGAGGCGCCCCGGCTAAAGGCCATATATTTT.

The rearrangement links TRBV9 to TRBJ2-5; 7 bases fit TRBD1. The CDR3 has 14 residues. V dropped 4 bases and J dropped 4; count of bases not matched to a gene: 7. CDR1 and CDR2 from the germline V gene are SGDLS and YYNGEE. The CDR3 DNA reads as TGTGCCAGCAGCCTCCGGGACAGTGTAGAGACCCAGTACTTC. It codes for CASSLRDSVETQYF.

This clone was seen more than once but under ten times. Only one base separates this from a far larger clonotype, so it likely reflects a read error. This chain uses TRBV4-2 with TRBJ1-2, with D uncertain. Trimming stripped 8 bases from V and 4 bases from J, with 5 bases between. CDR3 length equals 10 residues. CDR1 and CDR2 from the germline V gene are LGHNA and YNFKEQ. CDR3 residues: CASRGYGYTF. As DNA, the CDR3 is TGTGCCAGCCGAGGCTATGGCTACACCTTC.

In regard to this clone: This sample also contains other DNA sequences that code for the same CDR3. The chain joins TRBV5-1 to TRBJ1-1; 7 nucleotides match TRBD1. Germline V gives CDR1 SGHRS, CDR2 YFSETQ. The CDR3 totals 14 residues. V dropped 4 bases and J dropped 1; count of bases not matched to a gene: 4. CDR3 nucleotide sequence: TGCGCCAGCAGCCCGGGGACAGCGAACACTGAAGCTTTCTTT. Translating gives CASSPGTANTEAFF.

The rearrangement uses TRBV29-1 and TRBJ2-7; TRBD1 aligns across 8 bases. The CDR3 contains 16 residues. Per germline, CDR1 SQVTM and CDR2 ANQGSEA. J lost 6 bases, V lost 6 bases, and 19 bases had no gene match. CDR3 sequence (DNA): TGCAGCGTGACGGACAGGGAGAGTATCACAACGTTCGAGCAGTACTTC. It is translated as CSVTDRESITTFEQYF.

V is TRBV27 and J is TRBJ2-7; 7 positions agree with TRBD1. The CDR3 is made up of 12 amino acids. With V trimmed by 10 bases and J by 2 bases, 5 bases remained unmatched. Germline CDR1 is MNHEY and CDR2 is SMNVEV (reference sequence). In nucleotides, the CDR3 is TGTGCCACCTCGACAGGGACCTACGAGCAGTACTTC. Translated, it gives CATSTGTYEQYF.

The chain carries TRBV5-4 and TRBJ2-7; TRBD2 might be the D (7 bases). V lost 4 bases and J 4 bases, leaving 21 bases between the germline ends. Per germline, CDR1 SGHNT and CDR2 YYREEE (reference sequence). The CDR3 is 16 amino acids. As DNA, the CDR3 is TGTGCCAGCAGCACAGGGACTACGGGAAATCCTTACGAGCAGTACTTC. As protein: CASSTGTTGNPYEQYF.

This rearrangement joins TRBV6-5 to TRBJ2-3; TRBD2 is a possible D gene (6 bases). This CDR3 has 15 residues. The V gene lost 8 bases and the J gene lost 2 bases, with 17 bases spanning the gap. Germline CDR1 and CDR2: MNHEY and SVGAGI. For the CDR3, the DNA is TGTGCCAGCGCCCTCGGGAGTCGGGCCACAGATACGCAGTATTTT. It is translated as CASALGSRATDTQYF.

Of note for this clone: Other DNA variants within this sample encode the same CDR3. V and J are TRBV4-1 and TRBJ2-7; 11 nucleotides agree with TRBD1. Unmatched junction bases numbered 4, after V lost 3 bases and J lost 3 bases. CDR1 is MGHRA, CDR2 YSYEKL, per germline. The CDR3 is 15 amino acids. The CDR3 reads CASSQAGTGGYEQYF. As DNA, the CDR3 is TGCGCCAGCAGCCAGGCCGGGACAGGGGGCTACGAGCAGTACTTC.

The gene calls are TRBV5-1 and TRBJ2-7; D not resolved. Germline V lookup: CDR1 SGHRS, CDR2 YFSETQ. Trimming cost V 0 bases and J 3 bases, with 16 bases left between them. The CDR3 has 16 residues. CDR3 DNA: TGCGCCAGCAGCTTGGCCTCAGCGACTCTACTCTACGAGCAGTACTTC. Translation gives CASSLASATLLYEQYF.

The V call is TRBV19, the J call TRBJ1-2; 9 bases are a match to TRBD1. The CDR3 has 13 residues. With V trimmed by 5 bases and J by 5 bases, 3 bases remained unmatched. Germline CDR1 is LNHDA and CDR2 is SQIVND (reference sequence). DNA for the CDR3: TGTGCCAGTAGTGCCGACAGGGGGTATGGCTACACCTTC. Protein product: CASSADRGYGYTF.

The rearrangement uses TRBV5-1 and TRBJ2-5, with 8 bases that match TRBD1. The germline V gene has CDR1 SGHRS and CDR2 YFSETQ. This CDR3 contains 14 residues. Trimming removed 4 bases from V and 5 bases from J; junction bases left unmatched: 7. In DNA, the CDR3 is TGCGCCAGCAGCGGAGGACAGGGCGAGGAGACCCAGTACTTC. This gives the protein CASSGGQGEETQYF.

The chain has TRBV14 and TRBJ2-3; D might be TRBD1 (6 bases). V was trimmed by 1 base and J by 8 bases, leaving 13 bases between them. Germline CDR1 and CDR2: SGHDN and FVKESK. The CDR3 is 14 amino acids. CDR3 residues: CASSQGPGETTQYF. CDR3 coding DNA: TGTGCCAGCAGCCAAGGGCCAGGGGAAACTACGCAGTATTTT.

The genes are TRBV10-2 and TRBJ1-1, with D uncertain. The CDR3 contains 13 residues. Between the trimmed V and J ends, which lost 5 bases and 1 base, there was a span of 8 bases. Germline CDR1 is WSHSY and CDR2 is SAAADI. In DNA form, the CDR3 reads TGCGCCAGCAGTCCGGTCACGAACACTGAAGCTTTCTTT. Residues: CASSPVTNTEAFF.

A few counts support this clone. The V gene is TRBV6-1, the J gene TRBJ2-1, with TRBD1 matching 12 bases. From germline, CDR1 is MNHNS and CDR2 SASEGT. Trimming took 4 bases from V and 5 from J; bases not matched to a gene: 3. This CDR3 is 15 amino acids long. The CDR3 loop reads CASSVGQGAHNEQFF. The CDR3 bases are TGTGCCAGCAGTGTGGGACAGGGGGCGCACAATGAGCAGTTCTTC.

The chain employs TRBV6-1 and TRBJ2-2; no clear D. The germline V gene encodes CDR1 MNHNS and CDR2 SASEGT. The ends were cut back, 6 bases at V and 7 bases at J, with 3 bases in the middle. This CDR3 contains 10 residues. The CDR3 spells CASRYGELFF. The CDR3, as DNA: TGTGCCAGCAGGTACGGGGAGCTGTTTTTT.

The chain couples TRBV6-1 to TRBJ1-2; 8 bases line up with TRBD1. The CDR3 extends over 14 amino acids. CDR1 is MNHNS, CDR2 SASEGT, per germline. V lost 4 bases to trimming and J lost 4 bases; unmatched junction nucleotides: 5. Here the CDR3 DNA reads TGTGCCAGCAGTGCGACAGGGGTCTCCTATGGCTACACCTTC. This encodes CASSATGVSYGYTF.

This chain links TRBV25-1 with TRBJ2-2; 10 bases map to TRBD2. Germline trimming cut 4 bases from V and 5 bases from J; bases unmatched to any gene: 13. CDR1 MGHDK and CDR2 SYGVNS come from the germline V gene. There are 18 residues in the CDR3. Here the CDR3 DNA reads TGTGCCAGCAGTGGATCCCCGGGACTAGCGTGGGTAACCGGGGAGCTGTTTTTT. This codes for CASSGSPGLAWVTGELFF.

The chain employs TRBV7-9 and TRBJ2-7; TRBD1 is a possible D gene (5 bases). Germline values: CDR1 SEHNR, CDR2 FQNEAQ (reference sequence). V dropped 1 base and J dropped 0 bases, with 13 bases sitting between them. This CDR3 contains 16 residues. CDR3 bases: TGTGCCAGCAGCTTAGGGTCACAGGTCGCCTCCTACGAGCAGTACTTC. As protein: CASSLGSQVASYEQYF.

The chain is built from TRBV5-6 and TRBJ1-1; a weak D match, TRBD1 (6 bases). The length of the CDR3 is 16 residues. In germline, CDR1 is SGHDT, CDR2 YYEEEE. The germline V and J ends were trimmed by 1 base and 1 base, with 14 bases remaining between them. The CDR3 DNA is TGTGCCAGCAGCTTGAGGGGGGGGCAGGCGAACACTGAAGCTTTCTTT. This codes for CASSLRGGQANTEAFF.

The J gene is TRBJ2-5, the V gene TRBV5-1; D perhaps matches TRBD1 (5 bases). The DNA matches TRBJ2-7 better at its end, which makes the J call doubtful. CDR3 size: 13 residues. Germline loops: CDR1 SGHRS, CDR2 YFSETQ. DNA of the CDR3: TGCGCCAGCGGTAACACAGGTTCCTACGAGCAGTACTTC. As protein: CASGNTGSYEQYF.

This clone has just a few counts. This rearrangement joins TRBV30 to TRBJ1-2; the match to TRBD1 covers 8 bases. The germline gives CDR1 GTSNPN, CDR2 SVGIG (reference sequence). The CDR3 is made up of 12 amino acids. V lost 0 bases, J lost 10 bases, and 4 bases stayed unmatched. In DNA form, the CDR3 reads TGTGCCTGGAGTGTAGGGACAGGCGACTACACCTTC. It yields the protein CAWSVGTGDYTF.